A single sample is the source of the 13 T cell receptor beta chains below, sequenced in a study of T cells in Graves' hyperthyroidism and ophthalmopathy. Amplification yielded TCR beta CDR3 regions, with RNA transcripts as the source. The HTBI primer set served for first-round RT-PCR of the TCR CDR3. Via MiXCR, TCRdb re-called the multiplex PCR reads, giving one row per CDR3 protein. Seen here are hundreds of thousands of distinct CDR3 sequences, approximately 13% observed once, and the top ten hold less than 10%. Sequencing used blood. These TCRs come from a woman aged 18-30 years with Graves' hyperthyroidism.

This clonotype has at least ten counts. This chain uses TRBV6-2 or TRBV6-3 with TRBJ2-5, with 11 bases fitting TRBD2. In germline, CDR1 is MNHEY, CDR2 SVGEGT. CDR3 length equals 16 residues. V lost 6 bases to trimming and J lost 5 bases; unmatched junction nucleotides: 11. The CDR3 protein is CASRRALAGGGETQYF. The CDR3 nucleotides are TGTGCCAGCAGAAGGGCCCTAGCGGGAGGTGGGGAGACCCAGTACTTC.

Ten or more counts support this clonotype. The chain is built from TRBV20-1 and TRBJ2-3; the D call may be TRBD1 or TRBD2 (5 bases each). Germline CDR1 is DFQATT and CDR2 is SNEGSKA (reference sequence). Trimming pared 5 bases from V and 1 base from J, leaving 10 bases between. CDR3 size: 13 residues. This CDR3 is CSAGDAGTDTQYF. In nucleotides, the CDR3 is TGCAGTGCTGGGGACGCCGGCACAGATACGCAGTATTTT.

This clonotype was counted a few times. This chain connects TRBV25-1 to TRBJ1-6, with a possible D match to TRBD1 (5 bases). Germline V gene lookup returns CDR1 MGHDK and CDR2 SYGVNS. The CDR3 is 15 residues long. Trimming pared 2 bases from V and 7 bases from J, leaving 12 bases between. The CDR3 sequence: CASSEPAGKNSPLHF. CDR3 coding DNA: TGTGCCAGCAGTGAACCGGCAGGGAAAAATTCACCCCTCCACTTT.

This clonotype occurred many times. The chain recombines TRBV27 with TRBJ1-2, with D tentatively TRBD1 (6 bases). V lost 6 bases to trimming and J lost 1 base, with 15 bases between them. Germline CDR1 and CDR2: MNHEY and SMNVEV (reference sequence). The CDR3 runs to 15 residues. CDR3 bases: TGTGCCAGCAGCCGCGCAGGGGTCGATAACTATGGCTACACCTTC. Protein: CASSRAGVDNYGYTF.

This clonotype was counted at least ten times. The chain couples TRBV12-5 to TRBJ2-2; TRBD2 matches at 9 bases. Germline CDR1 LGHNT, CDR2 FRNRAP. The CDR3 runs to 16 residues. V lost 3 bases to trimming and J lost 4 bases; unmatched junction nucleotides: 6. In DNA, the CDR3 is TGTGCTAGTGGTTTATTAGCGGGAGCGAGCACCGGGGAGCTGTTTTTT. Its protein product is CASGLLAGASTGELFF.

Ten or more counts support this clonotype. The chain combines TRBV29-1 with TRBJ1-2; 7 nucleotides line up with TRBD1. Per the germline V gene, CDR1 is SQVTM and CDR2 is ANQGSEA. The CDR3 length is 12 residues. V shed 6 bases, J shed 2 bases, and the junction held 3 bases outside the gene matches. CDR3 nucleotide sequence: TGCAGCGTCGAGGACAGGAACTATGGCTACACCTTC. Its protein is CSVEDRNYGYTF.

The chain couples TRBV7-2 to TRBJ1-1; maybe TRBD1 (6 bases). V was pared by 4 bases and J by 6 bases, with 21 bases between. The CDR3 spans 16 residues. Looked up from germline, CDR1 is SGHTA and CDR2 is FQGNSA. CDR3 loop: CASSSGYYRVGAEAFF. CDR3 in DNA: TGTGCCAGCAGCTCGGGGTATTACAGGGTTGGCGCTGAAGCTTTCTTT.

The genes are TRBV5-4 and TRBJ1-5; no clear D. The CDR3 extends over 16 amino acids. Trimming took 1 base from V and 0 from J, leaving 11 bases between them. CDR1 SGHNT and CDR2 YYREEE come from the germline V gene (reference sequence). CDR3 residues: CASSLNGNYSNQPQHF. The CDR3 DNA is TGTGCCAGCAGCTTGAATGGGAACTATAGCAATCAGCCCCAGCATTTT. Filled out from reference TRBV5-4 and TRBJ1-5, the complete variable domain reads ETGVTQSPTHLIKTRGQQVTLRCSSQSGHNTVSWYQQALGQGPQFIFQYYREEENGRGNFPPRFSGLQFPNYSSELNVNALELDDSALYLCASSLNGNYSNQPQHFGDGTRLSIL.

There are many counts of this clonotype. The chain links TRBV7-9 to TRBJ2-1, with D maybe TRBD2 (6 bases). In germline, CDR1 is SEHNR, CDR2 FQNEAQ (reference sequence). V lost 2 bases and J 7 bases, leaving 18 bases between the germline ends. This CDR3 has 16 amino acids. CDR3 region: CASSLPSERGWNEQFF. The DNA for the CDR3 is TGTGCCAGCAGCTTACCATCCGAACGGGGGTGGAATGAGCAGTTCTTC. The full variable domain, its missing parts supplied by reference TRBV7-9 and TRBJ2-1, is DTGVSQNPRHKITKRGQNVTFRCDPISEHNRLYWYRQTLGQGPEFLTYFQNEAQLEKSRLLSDRFSAERPKGSFSTLEIQRTEQGDSAMYLCASSLPSERGWNEQFFGPGTRLTVL.

This clonotype occurred many times. In DNA form, the CDR3 reads TGTGCCAGCAGTTTTCGAGTGGCGGAGACCCAGTACTTC. Amino acids: CASSFRVAETQYF. This chain uses TRBV12-3 or TRBV12-4 with TRBJ2-5; D gene unclear. Trimming cost V 3 bases and J 5 bases, with 10 bases left between them. CDR3 size: 13 residues.

This clonotype was seen at least ten times. The rearrangement uses TRBV28 and TRBJ1-1; TRBD1 aligns across 7 bases. V lost 5 bases, J lost 1 base, and 7 bases stayed unmatched. CDR1 is MDHEN and CDR2 is SYDVKM in the germline V gene. This CDR3 is 15 amino acids long. The DNA for the CDR3 is TGTGCCAGCAGTCCCCCTTGGACAGGGAACACTGAAGCTTTCTTT. This translates into CASSPPWTGNTEAFF.

As for this clonotype: One end of the junction does not line up with germline, which may come from a read error. The V call is TRBV18, the J call TRBJ1-1; D perhaps matches TRBD1 (6 bases). The CDR3 is 17 amino acids. Per the germline V gene, CDR1 is KGHSH and CDR2 is LQKENI. CDR3 sequence (DNA): TGTGCCAGCTCACCCAGGACAGCAGCCTGGGGCGGCACTGAAGTTTTCTTT. Amino acid sequence: CASSPRTAAWGGTEVFF.

For this clonotype: This may come from a read error, since a much larger clone is one base off. This chain links TRBV15 with TRBJ2-3; 13 bases match TRBD2. CDR1 LNHNV and CDR2 YYDKDF come from the germline V gene (reference sequence). This CDR3 contains 19 residues. Here the CDR3 reads CASSRPWTSGSGSTDTQYF. The CDR3 bases are TGTGCCAGCAGCAGACCCTGGACTAGCGGGAGCGGGAGCACAGATACGCAGTATTTT.